The 20 T cell receptor beta chains presented below share a single source sample, sequenced in a study of blood T cell repertoires in COVID-19. Repertoires were generated with immunoSEQ multiplex PCR, while TCRdb's copy carries only in-frame clones and drops some. The profile covers around 54,000 clones, with 90% appearing a single time and over 2.5% taken by the ten largest. The source material was peripheral blood. The receptors were sampled from a human donor in a cohort sampled during active COVID-19.

This clone appeared a few times. The chain recombines TRBV27 with TRBJ2-3, with TRBD1 identical over 7 bases. The germline gives CDR1 MNHEY, CDR2 SMNVEV (reference sequence). CDR3 length: 15 residues. Trimming removed 2 bases from V and 2 bases from J; junction bases left unmatched: 4. CDR3 sequence: CASSLVGQHTDTQYF. The CDR3 DNA reads TGTGCCAGCAGTTTAGTGGGACAGCACACAGATACGCAGTATTTT.

The chain carries TRBV3-1 (or the pseudogene TRBV3-2) and TRBJ2-1; D is ambiguous. The length of the CDR3 is 12 residues. Trimming cost V 5 bases and J 5 bases, with 7 bases left between them. Germline assignment: CDR1 LGHDT and CDR2 YNNKEL (reference sequence). CDR3: CASSWPNNEQFF. CDR3 DNA: TGTGCCAGCAGCTGGCCGAACAATGAGCAGTTCTTC.

The chain carries TRBV9 and TRBJ2-2, with 7 bases that match TRBD2. Germline CDR1 SGDLS, CDR2 YYNGEE. CDR3 length: 17 residues. The V and J ends lost 2 bases and 0 bases, in that order; junction bases with no gene match: 7. CDR3 coding DNA: TGTGCCAGCAGCGTCCAGGGACTACCAACGAACACCGGGGAGCTGTTTTTT. It translates to CASSVQGLPTNTGELFF. Filled out from reference TRBV9 and TRBJ2-2, the complete variable domain reads DSGVTQTPKHLITATGQRVTLRCSPRSGDLSVYWYQQSLDQGLQFLIQYYNGEERAKGNILERFSAQQFPDLHSELNLSSLELGDSALYFCASSVQGLPTNTGELFFGEGSRLTVL.

CDR3 residues: CATRLYSNQPQHF. The CDR3 DNA is TGTGCCACTCGACTCTATAGCAATCAGCCCCAGCATTTT. The genes are TRBV19 and TRBJ1-5; D unresolved. V was clipped by 10 bases and J by 0 bases, with 10 bases between them. The V gene's germline CDR1 is LNHDA and CDR2 SQIVND (reference sequence). The CDR3 has 13 residues.

The rearrangement joins TRBV5-4 to TRBJ1-3; unclear D gene. The CDR3 has 14 amino acids. The V end was cut by 4 bases, the J end by 1 base, with 9 bases between. CDR1 and CDR2 (germline): SGHNT, YYREEE (reference sequence). DNA of the CDR3: TGTGCCAGCAGCGTGGCGGGTTCTGGAAACACCATATATTTT. It specifies CASSVAGSGNTIYF.

The J gene is TRBJ2-7, the V gene TRBV5-1; 16 nucleotides agree with TRBD2. The trim removed 3 bases at V and 4 bases at J, leaving 7 bases unmatched. Germline CDR1 SGHRS, CDR2 YFSETQ. The CDR3 has 17 residues. In nucleotides, the CDR3 is TGCGCCAGCAGCTCCGGGACTAGCGGGAGGGCCTTTTACGAGCAGTACTTC. Translation: CASSSGTSGRAFYEQYF.

J is TRBJ2-1 and V is TRBV29-1; 9 bases line up with TRBD2. The CDR3 totals 13 residues. CDR1 is SQVTM, CDR2 ANQGSEA, per germline. V was pared by 3 bases and J by 7 bases, with 4 bases of the junction left unmatched. The CDR3, as DNA: TGCAGCGTTGATGAAGCGGGAGGTAATGAGCAGTTCTTC. This sequence encodes CSVDEAGGNEQFF.

The chain uses TRBV18 and TRBJ1-1, with D perhaps TRBD1 (6 bases). Trimming left V 3 bases short and J 8 bases short, with 13 bases between. Germline V CDR1 and CDR2: KGHSH, LQKENI. The CDR3 has 13 amino acids. This chain's CDR3 is CASSPSGTREAFF. The DNA for the CDR3 is TGTGCCAGCTCACCCTCCGGGACAAGAGAAGCTTTCTTT.

The rearrangement uses TRBV9 and TRBJ2-1, with TRBD2 matching over 13 bases. This CDR3 comprises 16 residues. Germline trimming cut 3 bases from V and 9 bases from J; bases unmatched to any gene: 9. Per germline, CDR1 SGDLS and CDR2 YYNGEE. The CDR3 here is CASSAPGTSGIVEQFF. CDR3 DNA sequence: TGTGCCAGCAGCGCCCCCGGGACTAGCGGGATTGTTGAGCAGTTCTTC.

This chain links TRBV27 with TRBJ2-7; 10 bases are shared with TRBD1. CDR1 is MNHEY and CDR2 is SMNVEV in the germline V gene (reference sequence). The V gene end was trimmed by 6 bases and the J gene end by 3 bases; junction bases not matched to a gene: 14. This CDR3 has 17 residues. This chain's CDR3 is CASSKIRLRDRGYEQYF. The CDR3 coding sequence is TGTGCCAGCAGCAAAATTCGGCTACGGGACAGGGGCTACGAGCAGTACTTC.

The chain carries TRBV5-4 and TRBJ2-1, with D perhaps TRBD2 (6 bases). The CDR3 has 15 residues. V lost 0 bases, J lost 1 base, and 8 bases lay in between. The germline CDR1 and CDR2 sequences are SGHNT and YYREEE (reference sequence). CDR3 protein: CASSLGGDSYNEQFF. In DNA, the CDR3 is TGTGCCAGCAGCTTGGGGGGGGATTCCTACAATGAGCAGTTCTTC.

The chain carries TRBV15 and TRBJ2-7; the D is unclear. The length of the CDR3 is 13 residues. CDR1 and CDR2 (germline): LNHNV, YYDKDF (reference sequence). Trimming shortened V by 0 bases and J by 6 bases, and 9 bases separated the two germline ends. For the CDR3, the DNA is TGTGCCACCAGCAGAGATCCCTTAGCCGAGCAGTACTTC. Protein: CATSRDPLAEQYF.

V usage is TRBV28 and J usage is TRBJ2-7, with D hard to call. The ends were cut back, 4 bases at V and 3 bases at J, with 4 bases in the middle. Germline V gene data show CDR1 as MDHEN and CDR2 as SYDVKM. The CDR3 contains 11 residues. CDR3 in DNA: TGTGCCAGCAGTTCCAACTACGAGCAGTACTTC. As protein: CASSSNYEQYF.

J is TRBJ2-1 and V is TRBV27; 7 bases line up with TRBD2. V dropped 0 bases and J dropped 5; count of bases not matched to a gene: 7. This CDR3 contains 16 residues. Germline-derived CDR1 and CDR2 are MNHEY and SMNVEV (reference sequence). CDR3 DNA: TGTGCCAGCAGTTTATCGGCGGGACTATATGACAATGAGCAGTTCTTC. Its protein product is CASSLSAGLYDNEQFF.

The chain has TRBV4-2 and TRBJ1-6; D gene ambiguous. V lost 5 bases to trimming and J lost 5 bases, with 4 bases between them. The CDR3 has 12 amino acids. From germline, CDR1 is LGHNA and CDR2 YNFKEQ. CDR3 residues: CASSFNNSPLHF. CDR3 nucleotides: TGTGCCAGCAGCTTTAATAATTCACCCCTCCACTTT.

This clone was observed a few times. The genes are TRBV7-2 and TRBJ2-3, with 12 bases that match TRBD2. CDR3 length: 15 amino acids. The germline gives CDR1 SGHTA, CDR2 FQGNSA. J was trimmed by 4 bases and V by 4 bases; bases with no gene match: 3. The CDR3 DNA sequence: TGTGCCAGCAGCTGGGGACTAGCGGGCTCAGATACGCAGTATTTT. Protein: CASSWGLAGSDTQYF.

This chain joins TRBV27 and TRBJ2-2, with D possibly being TRBD1 (6 bases). Germline V lookup: CDR1 MNHEY, CDR2 SMNVEV (reference sequence). The CDR3 runs 16 residues. V dropped 1 base and J dropped 5 bases, with 14 bases sitting between them. Here the CDR3 reads CASSLLMGARTGELFF. The CDR3, as DNA: TGTGCCAGCAGTTTATTAATGGGGGCGCGAACCGGGGAGCTGTTTTTT.

The V gene is TRBV4-1, the J gene TRBJ2-5; no reliable D call. This CDR3 has 14 residues. V was trimmed by 1 base and J by 4 bases, leaving 10 bases between them. Germline V gives CDR1 MGHRA, CDR2 YSYEKL. CDR3 coding DNA: TGCGCCAGCAGCCAAGTCATTAGTATAGAGACCCAGTACTTC. The encoded protein is CASSQVISIETQYF.

CDR3 sequence (DNA): TGTGCCAGCAGGGGACAGTCCTATAATTCACCCCTCCACTTT. This codes for CASRGQSYNSPLHF. The chain is built from TRBV28 and TRBJ1-6; 7 bases map to TRBD1. CDR3 size: 14 residues. CDR1 MDHEN and CDR2 SYDVKM come from the germline V gene. J lost 1 base, V lost 6 bases, and 0 bases had no gene match.

The chain joins TRBV5-1 to TRBJ1-4, with TRBD1 identical over 8 bases. The CDR3 loop spans 14 amino acids. J was trimmed by 8 bases and V by 5 bases; bases with no gene match: 8. Germline V gene data show CDR1 as SGHRS and CDR2 as YFSETQ. The CDR3 sequence is CASRDRVGWEKLFF. The CDR3 DNA is TGCGCCAGCAGGGACAGGGTAGGGTGGGAAAAACTGTTTTTT.